The source of this T cell receptor (beta chain) is a study of T cell repertoires in cytomegalovirus infection. In the study overall: Indications of both CMV infection and matching HLA type were provided by public TCR beta signatures. Study results and caveats: Accumulated public TCR beta family frequency recognized individuals carrying CMV together with the relevant HLA. Across the ex vivo response, the dominant clonotypes were HLA-C-restricted CMV-specific TCR beta clonotypes.

Via MiXCR, TCRdb re-called the reads, giving one row per CDR3 protein. The sample has approximately 590,000 distinct CDR3 sequences, approximately 40% seen once; the top ten hold roughly 50%. Germline V CDR1 and CDR2: DFQATT, SNEGSKA (reference sequence). The CDR3 runs to 15 residues. This clonotype came up a few times. Its cognate antigen is unknown. Its ends do not fully match the called genes, so a read error is possible. This clonotype originated in a human donor in good health (CMV status not recorded). Some clones in this sample may be carry-over from other donors' samples. The chain joins TRBV20-1 to TRBJ2-1; the D call may be TRBD1 or TRBD2 (5 bases each). Sequencing was performed on cultured PBMCs, taken from culture after CMV antigen stimulation. Here the CDR3 reads CSARGQGRISNEQFF. The CDR3 coding sequence is TGCAGTGCCAGAGGGCAGGGAAGGATAAGTAATGAGCAGTTCTTC.